The 17 T cell receptor beta chains listed next were all sequenced from one sample in a study of shared clonotypes between healthy human individuals (dated by TCRdb to about 2020). Receptor libraries were prepared by the immunoSEQ multiplex PCR assay. TCRdb re-hosts the immuneACCESS table, in-frame sequences only. Its copies lack some clones; in the studies checked, an unresolved V gene accounts for under half of them, and the cause for the rest is not known. This sample holds about 2.2 million clones; about 92% were observed only once. Roughly 1.7% of the sample is taken by the ten largest. CD8 naive samples consisted of CD45RO-negative cells that were positively selected for CCR7, yielding a CD45RA+CCR7+ population without TemRA cells. Input material: naive CD8+ T cells from PBMCs. The sample's cell subset or site label is to be understood as: CD45RA+CCR7+. The receptors shown here come from a man in his late teens or twenties in good health. Some clones in this sample may be carry-over from other donors' samples.

The chain recombines TRBV6-6 with TRBJ2-7; D not resolved. V was pared by 3 bases and J by 4 bases, with 7 bases between. The CDR3 spans 12 residues. Germline V gene sequence: CDR1 MNHNY, CDR2 SVGAGI (reference sequence). The DNA for the CDR3 is TGTGCCAGCAGTTATGGCACATACGAGCAGTACTTC. Translation gives CASSYGTYEQYF.

V and J are TRBV27 and TRBJ2-7, with D uncertain. This CDR3 has 16 residues. Trimming removed 8 bases from V and 2 bases from J, with 22 bases in between. The germline V gene encodes CDR1 MNHEY and CDR2 SMNVEV (reference sequence). The CDR3 here is CASRASSLRSAYEQYF. The CDR3, as DNA: TGTGCCAGCCGGGCCTCCTCCCTTCGGTCAGCCTACGAGCAGTACTTC.

This chain joins TRBV30 and TRBJ2-7; D gene uncertain. Germline CDR1 reads GTSNPN; CDR2 reads SVGIG (reference sequence). Trimming removed 0 bases at V and 2 bases at J, with 8 bases between. The CDR3 totals 13 residues. CDR3 amino acids: CAWSVSYTYEQYF. The CDR3 bases are TGTGCCTGGAGTGTTAGCTATACCTACGAGCAGTACTTC.

V usage is TRBV9 and J usage is TRBJ2-7; unclear D gene. The V end lost 0 bases, the J end lost 3 bases, and 10 bases lay between the germline ends. The CDR3 consists of 14 residues. Germline assignment: CDR1 SGDLS and CDR2 YYNGEE. Here the CDR3 reads CASSVAVGNYEQYF. For the CDR3, the DNA is TGTGCCAGCAGCGTAGCAGTGGGGAACTACGAGCAGTACTTC.

The table lists this clone with a count of one. The gene calls are TRBV29-1 and TRBJ1-2, with D hard to call. V was clipped by 6 bases and J by 3 bases, with 5 bases between them. The CDR3 is 10 residues long. From germline, CDR1 is SQVTM and CDR2 ANQGSEA. The CDR3 sequence is CSVWDYGYTF. The CDR3 DNA follows: TGCAGCGTATGGGACTATGGCTACACCTTC.

The sample holds one count of this clone. The rearrangement joins TRBV5-6 to TRBJ2-7, with D perhaps TRBD1 (6 bases). V gave up 3 bases and J gave up 1 base, with 11 bases separating them. The CDR3 length is 14 residues. Germline V gene data show CDR1 as SGHDT and CDR2 as YYEEEE. Here the CDR3 DNA reads TGTGCCAGCAGCTGGGGGCTCGGATCCTACGAGCAGTACTTC. Translation: CASSWGLGSYEQYF.

The chain has TRBV7-2 and TRBJ2-1; 11 bases map to TRBD2. The V segment lost 7 bases and the J segment 3 bases; nucleotides outside the gene matches: 5. The germline V gene has CDR1 SGHTA and CDR2 FQGNSA. CDR3 size: 15 residues. CDR3 DNA: TGTGCCAGCACTATCGGGACTAGCGGCTACAATGAGCAGTTCTTC. It codes for CASTIGTSGYNEQFF.

This sequence joins TRBV19 and TRBJ2-7; a possible D gene is TRBD2 (7 bases). The CDR3 sequence is 16 residues long. V was pared by 6 bases and J by 3 bases, with 21 bases between. In germline, CDR1 is LNHDA, CDR2 SQIVND (reference sequence). The CDR3 nucleotides are TGTGCCAGTAGCACCGGACGGGGGGCGCCCAGCTACGAGCAGTACTTC. Protein product: CASSTGRGAPSYEQYF.

Turning to this clone: Other DNA sequences in the sample encode the same CDR3. Written as DNA, the CDR3 is TGTGCCAGCAGTCTCAGACAGGGGTGGTACGAGCAGTACTTC. Translating gives CASSLRQGWYEQYF. The rearrangement joins TRBV27 to TRBJ2-7, with 8 bases fitting TRBD1. CDR3 length equals 14 residues. V lost 5 bases to trimming and J lost 4 bases; unmatched junction nucleotides: 7. Per germline, CDR1 MNHEY and CDR2 SMNVEV (reference sequence).

The chain combines TRBV4-2 with TRBJ2-7, with TRBD2 identical over 9 bases. This CDR3 region has 15 residues. CDR1 is LGHNA and CDR2 is YNFKEQ in the germline V gene. The V segment lost 4 bases and the J segment 7 bases; nucleotides outside the gene matches: 11. This CDR3 reads CASSLEISGSREQYF. CDR3 coding DNA: TGTGCCAGCAGCCTCGAGATTAGCGGGAGTCGTGAGCAGTACTTC.

This chain joins TRBV5-1 and TRBJ2-3, with D perhaps matching TRBD1 (5 bases). This CDR3 region has 19 residues. CDR1 and CDR2 (germline): SGHRS, YFSETQ. V was shortened by 0 bases and J by 2 bases, with 22 bases between the two germline ends. In nucleotides, the CDR3 is TGCGCCAGCAGCTTGGTACAGGTCAGGTATCCTCGATTCACAGATACGCAGTATTTT. It specifies CASSLVQVRYPRFTDTQYF.

The chain has TRBV4-3 and TRBJ2-3; D gene uncertain. The V end was cut by 0 bases, the J end by 3 bases, with 10 bases between. CDR1 is LGHNA, CDR2 YSLEER, per germline. The CDR3 is made up of 15 amino acids. CDR3 region: CASSQEFHGTDTQYF. The CDR3 DNA follows: TGCGCCAGCAGCCAAGAGTTTCATGGGACAGATACGCAGTATTTT.

Notes on this clone: This CDR3 is also generated by other DNA sequences in the sample. The rearrangement joins TRBV28 to TRBJ1-1; the D gene is possibly TRBD1 (5 bases). The CDR3 covers 13 residues. The germline V gene has CDR1 MDHEN and CDR2 SYDVKM. V was shortened by 6 bases and J by 0 bases, with 8 bases between the two germline ends. The DNA for the CDR3 is TGTGCCAGCAGCACAGGCATGAACACTGAAGCTTTCTTT. Translated: CASSTGMNTEAFF.

The rearrangement links TRBV7-2 to TRBJ2-1, with D perhaps given as TRBD1 or TRBD2 (5 bases each). This CDR3 is built from 15 residues. Germline V gives CDR1 SGHTA, CDR2 FQGNSA. The V end lost 4 bases, the J end lost 0 bases, and 10 bases lay between the germline ends. The DNA of the CDR3 is TGTGCCAGCAGCTGGGGGTATAGCTCCTACAATGAGCAGTTCTTC. Protein product: CASSWGYSSYNEQFF.

The chain joins TRBV19 to TRBJ1-1; no clear D gene. This CDR3 has 15 amino acids. Germline V lookup: CDR1 LNHDA, CDR2 SQIVND (reference sequence). V lost 4 bases to trimming and J lost 0 bases, with 12 bases between them. Here the CDR3 reads CASSTKDGLNTEAFF. In DNA, the CDR3 is TGTGCCAGTAGTACCAAAGACGGGTTGAACACTGAAGCTTTCTTT.

This chain connects TRBV11-3 to TRBJ2-7; 7 nucleotides match TRBD2. V shed 5 bases, J shed 3 bases, and the junction held 7 bases outside the gene matches. Per the germline V gene, CDR1 is SGHNT and CDR2 is YENEEA. This CDR3 region has 14 residues. CDR3 region: CASSRGEGFYEQYF. The CDR3 bases are TGTGCCAGCAGCAGAGGGGAGGGTTTCTACGAGCAGTACTTC.

The chain carries TRBV2 and TRBJ2-5; 11 bases line up with TRBD2. CDR1 and CDR2 from the germline V gene are SNHLY and FYNNEI. This CDR3 spans 15 amino acids. V trimming: 5 bases; J trimming: 5 bases; junction bases outside the gene matches: 7. This CDR3 is CASSTIAGGGETQYF. The CDR3 DNA follows: TGTGCCAGCAGTACCATAGCGGGAGGGGGCGAGACCCAGTACTTC.